This entry lists 9 T cell receptor beta chains sequenced from one sample in a study of Ad26.COV2.S vaccination and SARS-CoV-2 variants. Indicated treatment: about 20 received Ad26.COV2.S at low or high dose, single or two shots; about 5 received placebo; per-sample allocation not given. After the first vaccine or placebo injection, samples were drawn on day 63. The data were produced by immunoSEQ multiplex PCR, yet TCRdb's version contains in-frame clones alone and is incomplete. The sample carries approximately 300,000 clones, roughly 80% recorded once. Sequencing used peripheral blood, obtained in a trial of Ad26.COV2.S vaccine versus placebo. The receptors were gathered from a person between 18 and 60 years old who received the Ad26.COV2.S COVID-19 vaccine or a placebo.

V is TRBV6-4 and J is TRBJ2-3; the match to TRBD1 covers 9 bases. The V and J ends lost 3 bases and 5 bases, in that order; junction bases with no gene match: 9. The CDR3 sequence is 16 residues long. CDR1 and CDR2 from the germline V gene are MRHNA and SNTAGT. CDR3 in amino acids: CASSERTGGRIDTQYF. CDR3 DNA: TGTGCCAGCAGTGAAAGAACAGGGGGCCGTATAGATACGCAGTATTTT.

The chain links TRBV24-1 to TRBJ2-7; no reliable D call. This CDR3 is 10 amino acids long. Germline V gene sequence: CDR1 KGHDR, CDR2 SFDVKD. Between the trimmed V and J ends, which lost 8 bases and 7 bases, there was a span of 8 bases. The CDR3 DNA reads as TGTGCCACCACCCTTGGGGAGCAGTACTTC. Its translation is CATTLGEQYF.

The J gene is TRBJ2-7, the V gene TRBV10-3; possible D gene TRBD2, 7 bases. V shed 6 bases and J shed 1 base, with 10 bases lying between them. The CDR3 extends over 13 amino acids. Germline assignment: CDR1 ENHRY and CDR2 SYGVKD. The CDR3: CAIRRGASYEQYF. The CDR3 DNA reads as TGTGCCATCAGACGGGGGGCATCCTACGAGCAGTACTTC.

This chain links TRBV7-3 with TRBJ1-2; D ambiguous. CDR1 is SGHTA and CDR2 is FQGTGA in the germline V gene. The CDR3 spans 14 residues. Trimming took off 5 bases at V and 4 bases at J, with 14 bases between the two ends. CDR3 loop: CASSPSGGSYGYTF. CDR3 nucleotides: TGTGCCAGCAGCCCAAGCGGAGGCAGCTATGGCTACACCTTC.

This sequence joins TRBV27 and TRBJ2-4; no firm D call. V lost 8 bases and J lost 6, with 14 bases in between. This CDR3 has 13 residues. Germline-derived CDR1 and CDR2 are MNHEY and SMNVEV (reference sequence). CDR3 residues: CASCPRLGNIQYF. The CDR3 DNA is TGTGCCAGCTGCCCCCGGTTGGGAAACATTCAGTACTTC.

In its sample, this clone was seen many times. This chain connects TRBV6-4 to TRBJ1-2; 9 bases agree with TRBD1. The CDR3 has 13 amino acids. Germline CDR1 MRHNA, CDR2 SNTAGT. V was clipped by 0 bases and J by 7 bases; unmatched bases: 0. The CDR3 loop is CASSDSDRGGYTF. The CDR3 DNA sequence: TGTGCCAGCAGTGACTCGGACAGGGGTGGCTACACCTTC.

V is TRBV15 and J is TRBJ1-3; D might be TRBD1 (6 bases). Trimming removed 5 bases at V and 0 bases at J, with 17 bases between. Germline-derived CDR1 and CDR2 are LNHNV and YYDKDF (reference sequence). This CDR3 spans 17 amino acids. The CDR3 protein is CATSPRDRPTSGNTIYF. CDR3 DNA sequence: TGTGCCACCAGCCCCCGAGACAGGCCGACCTCTGGAAACACCATATATTTT.

For the CDR3, the DNA is TGTGCCAGCACCCCTCAAGGATACAACACTGAAGCTTTCTTT. Translation: CASTPQGYNTEAFF. This chain uses TRBV6-5 with TRBJ1-1; no definite D call. This CDR3 contains 14 residues. The V end was cut by 7 bases, the J end by 2 bases, with 14 bases between. CDR1 is MNHEY and CDR2 is SVGAGI in the germline V gene.

The chain couples TRBV27 to TRBJ1-6; 9 bases agree with TRBD1. CDR1 and CDR2 from the germline V gene are MNHEY and SMNVEV (reference sequence). The length of the CDR3 is 16 residues. J lost 9 bases, V lost 5 bases, and 11 bases had no gene match. CDR3 nucleotide sequence: TGTGCCAGCAGTGCACGGGACAGGGTGCGTAGTTCACCCCTCCACTTT. It encodes CASSARDRVRSSPLHF.